A selection of T cell receptor beta chains follows, all from one sample in a study of blood T cell repertoires in COVID-19. Libraries were prepared by immunoSEQ multiplex PCR; TCRdb keeps only in-frame clonotypes and omits some of them. This sample has roughly 380,000 clones, with around nine tenths found just once. Sample: PBMCs or T cells enriched from blood (not recorded which). These receptors were obtained from a woman in her 30s who had been exposed to COVID-19. The CDR3 runs from the conserved cysteine through the conserved F or W. D genes are given only for firm matches. The listing skips clone size in some rows; elsewhere it reads once, few, many or a size class.

J,D,size,V,DNA,CDR3
TRBJ1-5,NA,NA,TRBV7-2,TGTGCCAGCAGCTTAACTACGACAGATCAGCCCCAGCATTTT,CASSLTTTDQPQHF
TRBJ1-1,TRBD1,NA,TRBV10-1,TGCGCCAGCGGACCGGGACAGGCCACTGAAGCTTTCTTT,CASGPGQATEAFF
TRBJ2-1,TRBD1,many,TRBV12-5,TGTGCTAGTGGCACAGGACAGGGTCTGGCCAATGAGCAGTTCTTC,CASGTGQGLANEQFF
TRBJ1-5,TRBD1,NA,TRBV18,TGTGCCAGCTCACGGACAGGGGATTTCTCCAGCAATCAGCCCCAGCATTTT,CASSRTGDFSSNQPQHF
TRBJ1-5,NA,once,TRBV19,TGTGCCAGTACCCAACAGGATAATAGCAATCAGCCCCAGCATTTT,CASTQQDNSNQPQHF
TRBJ2-2,NA,NA,TRBV11-2,TGTGCCAGCAGCGTCATGGGGGGAATAGGTCCCGGGGAGCTGTTTTTT,CASSVMGGIGPGELFF
TRBJ2-2,TRBD2,NA,TRBV7-2,TGTGCCAGCAGCTTCGGGGGGAGGGCCGTCGGGGAGCTGTTTTTT,CASSFGGRAVGELFF
TRBJ1-5,NA,NA,TRBV19,TGTGCCAGTAGTATATTGAACACCCATCAGCCCCAGCATTTT,CASSILNTHQPQHF
TRBJ1-1,TRBD1,NA,TRBV29-1,TGCAGCGTTCGGGGACAGGCGAACACTGAAGCTTTCTTT,CSVRGQANTEAFF
TRBJ2-1,NA,NA,TRBV7-9,TGTGCCAGCAGCACCCTTTTGTGGGAGGGGGGTGAGCAGTTCTTC,CASSTLLWEGGEQFF
TRBJ2-1,TRBD2,few,TRBV30,TGTGCCTGGAGCCGCCAGGGACTAGCGGGAGGGGAATCCTACAATGAGCAGTTCTTC,CAWSRQGLAGGESYNEQFF
TRBJ1-3,TRBD1,NA,TRBV15,TGTGCCACCAGCACTCGGACAGGGAACTCTGGAAACACCATATATTTT,CATSTRTGNSGNTIYF
TRBJ2-2,TRBD2,NA,TRBV18,TGTGCCAGCTCCCCCGGGACTAGCGTCGCCGGGGAGCTGTTTTTT,CASSPGTSVAGELFF
TRBJ2-5,NA,NA,TRBV5-1,TGCGCCAGCAGCTTGAGTGGCAGTTCGAAAGAGACCCAGTACTTC,CASSLSGSSKETQYF
TRBJ2-7,TRBD1,NA,TRBV19,TGTGCCACCGCGGACAGGGTTGATTTCGAGCAGTACTTC,CATADRVDFEQYF
TRBJ2-3,NA,few,TRBV7-2,TGTGCCAGCAGCTTAGTCGCGGTCACGCAGTATTTT,CASSLVAVTQYF
TRBJ2-1,NA,NA,TRBV5-8,TGTGCCAGCAGCTTTCATCCCTCAGACTCCCCCTACAATGAGCAGTTCTTC,CASSFHPSDSPYNEQFF
TRBJ1-5,NA,NA,TRBV18,TGTGCCAGCTCACAGGGGGATCAGCCCCAGCATTTT,CASSQGDQPQHF
TRBJ2-3,NA,NA,TRBV7-9,TGTGCCAGCAGCTTGGAGGGGCGGAATACGCAGTATTTT,CASSLEGRNTQYF
TRBJ2-1,TRBD2,NA,TRBV7-3,TGTGCCAGCAGCTTAGAAGGACTAGCGGGGTTCTCCTACAATGAGCAGTTCTTC,CASSLEGLAGFSYNEQFF
TRBJ2-5,TRBD1,NA,TRBV6-5,TGTGCCAGCAGTTACCGCGACAGGGGAGAGACCCAGTACTTC,CASSYRDRGETQYF
TRBJ1-1,TRBD1,NA,TRBV10-1,TGCGCCAGCAGTGAAGGGACAGGGGGCACTGAAGCTTTCTTT,CASSEGTGGTEAFF
TRBJ2-1,NA,NA,TRBV2,TGTGCCAGCAGTGAAATCTTTGGCTCCGGGGGTAGGCAGTTCTTC,CASSEIFGSGGRQFF
TRBJ2-2,TRBD1,NA,TRBV18,TGTGCCAGCTCACCACAATCAGGGGGAAACACCGGGGAGCTGTTTTTT,CASSPQSGGNTGELFF
TRBJ2-3,NA,NA,TRBV5-4,TGTGCCAGCAGCTCGGACTCCGCGGGCTTCCATACGCAGTATTTT,CASSSDSAGFHTQYF
TRBJ1-2,TRBD1,few,TRBV6-5,TGTGCCAGCAGCCGGGACAGGGGGCTATATGGCTACACCTTC,CASSRDRGLYGYTF
TRBJ1-5,NA,NA,TRBV27,TGTGCCAGCAGTCCGCAGGCGGGGAGCAATCAGCCCCAGCATTTT,CASSPQAGSNQPQHF
TRBJ2-1,TRBD2,once,TRBV3-1/TRBV3-2,TGTGCCAGCAGCCCTCAAGCGGGAGGGTACAATGAGCAGTTCTTC,CASSPQAGGYNEQFF
TRBJ2-1,NA,NA,TRBV14,TGTGCCAGCAGCCAAGATTTCAGCGTGTTCAATGAGCAGTTCTTC,CASSQDFSVFNEQFF
TRBJ2-4,NA,NA,TRBV24-1,TGTGCCACCAGTGACGCGACAGCCCTAGCCAAAAACATTCAGTACTTC,CATSDATALAKNIQYF
TRBJ2-3,TRBD2,NA,TRBV5-8,TGTGCCAGCAGCTTGATTTTCCGACTAGCGGATAGCACAGATACGCAGTATTTT,CASSLIFRLADSTDTQYF
TRBJ2-5,NA,NA,TRBV29-1,TGCAGCGTTGGTAGTCCCCAGTACTTC,CSVGSPQYF
TRBJ2-7,TRBD2,NA,TRBV5-1,TGCGCCAGCAGCTTGTTAGCGGGCAGCTCCTACGAGCAGTACTTC,CASSLLAGSSYEQYF
TRBJ2-1,NA,NA,TRBV6-1,TGTGCCAGCAGTGAACTGTTGCAGGATGCCTACAATGAGCAGTTCTTC,CASSELLQDAYNEQFF
TRBJ2-2,TRBD2,NA,TRBV19,TGTGCCAGTAGTATACCGTCAGAGGGACTAGCGGTTTCCACCGGGGAGCTGTTTTTT,CASSIPSEGLAVSTGELFF
TRBJ2-7,TRBD1,NA,TRBV28,TGTGCCAGCAACACGGCCGGGACAGGGGGCTTCGAGCAGTACTTC,CASNTAGTGGFEQYF
TRBJ2-1,TRBD2,NA,TRBV11-1,TGTGCCAGCAGCTTAGCACTAGCGGGAGACCACAATGAGCAGTTCTTC,CASSLALAGDHNEQFF
TRBJ2-6,TRBD1,NA,TRBV7-2,TGTGCCAGCAGGCCAGGGGGTGGGTCTGGGGCCAACGTCCTGACTTTC,CASRPGGGSGANVLTF
TRBJ2-1,NA,NA,TRBV29-1,TGCAGCGGCCTTGCGGGGGCCGCCGGTGAGCAGTTCTTC,CSGLAGAAGEQFF
TRBJ2-5,NA,NA,TRBV10-3,TGTGCCATCAGTGACAGGGGCTCTGAGACCCAGTACTTC,CAISDRGSETQYF
TRBJ2-7,TRBD2,NA,TRBV24-1,TGTGCCACCAGTGGGGGGGGGTTTGACGAGCAGTACTTC,CATSGGGFDEQYF
TRBJ1-3,NA,NA,TRBV9,TGTGCCAGCAGCGCCCGGGCTTCAGGGGTTGGAAACACCATATATTTT,CASSARASGVGNTIYF
TRBJ2-7,NA,NA,TRBV5-1,TGCGCCACCAGGCCCGGTTCCTCCTACGAGCAGTACTTC,CATRPGSSYEQYF
TRBJ2-3,TRBD2,NA,TRBV5-4,TGTGCCAGCAGCTTAGGGGGGGCTAGCGGGATGGCAGATACGCAGTATTTT,CASSLGGASGMADTQYF
TRBJ2-1,NA,NA,TRBV10-1,TGCGCCAGCAGTCATGTCAATGAGCAGTTCTTC,CASSHVNEQFF
TRBJ2-3,TRBD1,NA,TRBV5-1,TGCGCCAGCAGCTTGGGACAGGGGGCAGATACGCAGTATTTT,CASSLGQGADTQYF
TRBJ2-7,TRBD1,NA,TRBV28,TGTGCCAGCAGTTTAGGACAGGGAGGCTACGAGCAGTACTTC,CASSLGQGGYEQYF
TRBJ1-3,NA,few,TRBV10-3,TGTGCCATCAGTGACTACTCACGAGGGTCCGGAAACACCATATATTTT,CAISDYSRGSGNTIYF
TRBJ2-7,TRBD2,NA,TRBV5-5,TGTGCCAGCAGCTCGCCGAGACTAGCGGGAGGGCCTTTGTACTTC,CASSSPRLAGGPLYF
TRBJ2-1,TRBD2,NA,TRBV6-1,TGTGCCAGCAGTGAGTTTCCGCCCCGGGTAGCGGGAGACTCCAATGAGCAGTTCTTC,CASSEFPPRVAGDSNEQFF
TRBJ2-7,TRBD1,NA,TRBV2,TGTGCCAGCAGTGATATCGGGACAGGCCTCCTCCACTACGAGCAGTACTTC,CASSDIGTGLLHYEQYF
TRBJ2-1,NA,NA,TRBV28,TGTGCCAGCAGTTTATCAGCGGACCTTTCAAATGAGCAGTTCTTC,CASSLSADLSNEQFF
TRBJ2-1,TRBD2,NA,TRBV7-9,TGTGCCAGCAGCCCCAGGCGCCTAGCGGGGATCTACAATGAGCAGTTCTTC,CASSPRRLAGIYNEQFF
TRBJ2-7,TRBD2,NA,TRBV4-2,TGTGCCAGCAGCCAAGAGCAGCTAGCGGGAGGGGGGTACGAGCAGTACTTC,CASSQEQLAGGGYEQYF
TRBJ1-5,TRBD1,NA,TRBV27,TGTGCCAGCAGTTCCCAGGGGGTTGTTGGCAATCAGCCCCAGCATTTT,CASSSQGVVGNQPQHF
TRBJ1-2,NA,NA,TRBV25-1,TGTGCCACCCGGGAAGGGTCTGTGGATGGCTACACCTTC,CATREGSVDGYTF